The TCR beta chain under discussion was sequenced for a study of CD8 T cells in ankylosing spondylitis. General study points: A TCR beta motif made of several highly homologous variants seemed typical of ankylosing spondylitis blood. Disease-associated clones were reportedly significantly overrepresented in matched ankylosing spondylitis synovial fluid.

Molecular-barcoded quantitative 5'-RACE produced these TCR beta libraries. MiXCR, run by TCRdb on the 5' RACE reads, gives a single entry per CDR3 protein. The sample carries roughly 130,000 distinct CDR3 sequences, approximately 10% recorded once. In this sample, this clonotype turned up many times. Its antigen is unidentified. Sequenced material: blood, either unsorted or a sorted T cell fraction (not recorded which). The origin of this receptor is a male donor with ankylosing spondylitis or in good health (not recorded which).

The CDR3 DNA sequence: TGTGCCAGCAGCTTAAGGACTAGCTCCAATGAGCAGTTCTTC. Its protein is CASSLRTSSNEQFF. The chain has TRBV27 and TRBJ2-1, with 8 bases fitting TRBD2. The CDR3 totals 14 residues. V was clipped by 6 bases and J by 6 bases; unmatched bases: 7. Germline V gene lookup returns CDR1 MNHEY and CDR2 SMNVEV (reference sequence).